This is a list of T cell receptor beta chains from one sample in a study of shared clonotypes between healthy human individuals. TCRdb's copy holds only in-frame clones and misses some; the assay was immunoSEQ multiplex PCR. The sample contains about 960,000 clones, roughly 72% of which appear only once. Sequencing input: memory CD4+ T cells sorted from blood. The receptors were sampled from a man between 18 and 29 years old in good health. CDR3s leave out the opening cysteine and the closing phenylalanine or tryptophan. Fields, in order: J gene, V gene, clone size, CDR3 protein. Expanded clones are given a class, and other clones once, few, many or no size at all.

>TRBJ2-2|TRBV10-1|-
ASSVREGTGELF
>TRBJ2-1|TRBV7-9|-
ASSEGLAAHNEQF
>TRBJ2-2|TRBV14|-
ASSQDRFGVNTGELF
>TRBJ2-1|TRBV7-9|-
ASSPNGTSALGQF
>TRBJ2-4|TRBV19|-
ASSIDQGSDIQY
>TRBJ2-1|TRBV5-4|-
ASSGYRGYDNEQF
>TRBJ1-2|TRBV5-1|-
ASSVQTGEYGYT
>TRBJ1-5|TRBV18|once
ASALQGSNQPQH
>TRBJ2-5|TRBV29-1|few
SAELGTGSRETQY
>TRBJ2-3|TRBV7-2|-
ASSPGLAGGPVKDTQY
>TRBJ2-7|TRBV29-1|-
SVKGQGLYEQY
>TRBJ2-1|TRBV5-1|-
ASSASGEYRNEQF
>TRBJ2-1|TRBV7-9|-
ASSPTTNEQF
>TRBJ2-2|TRBV11-2|once
ASSNRLAGALPGELF
>TRBJ2-5|TRBV5-1|-
ASSLGGQTIETQY
>TRBJ1-4|TRBV6-5|-
ASSSGGGEKLF
>TRBJ1-6|TRBV15|-
ATSPRQGHNSPLH
>TRBJ2-5|TRBV20-1|-
SALGEKTQY
>TRBJ2-7|TRBV30|-
AYDRGGYEQY
>TRBJ2-3|TRBV19|-
ASALGGLPSDTQY
>TRBJ1-2|TRBV28|-
ASMLPPRGYT
>TRBJ2-5|TRBV13|-
ASSLWTGKETQY
>TRBJ1-3|TRBV7-9|-
ASRGSSGNTIY
>TRBJ2-3|TRBV18|-
ASSLSGKETDTQY
>TRBJ2-1|TRBV11-1|many
ASRETGAYNEQF
>TRBJ1-6|TRBV19|many
ASSPDRAGNSPLH
>TRBJ2-3|TRBV5-1|-
ASSTIDRGSTDTQY
>TRBJ2-2|TRBV13|-
ASSFGLANTGELF
>TRBJ1-6|TRBV7-6|-
ASSLRTDYNSPLH
>TRBJ1-2|TRBV18|-
ASSPDRNYGYT
>TRBJ2-7|TRBV11-2|-
ASSPGLAGVEQY
>TRBJ1-5|TRBV2|-
ASSGGGGGIVQPQH
>TRBJ2-6|TRBV7-8|-
ASSLVSREANVLT
>TRBJ1-3|TRBV6-6|-
ASSYMSRAGGRTIY
>TRBJ2-3|TRBV5-4|-
ASSLGGTATDTQY
>TRBJ2-3|TRBV2|-
ASRVGTGGSTDTQY
>TRBJ1-3|TRBV6-5|-
ASSYTPPSSGNTIY
>TRBJ2-7|TRBV4-3|-
ASSQDAGLRREQY
>TRBJ1-5|TRBV6-1|-
ASSPGPVYQPQH
>TRBJ1-1|TRBV30|-
AWSPRDHGAF
>TRBJ2-7|TRBV11-2|-
ASSLKGGSGGEQY
>TRBJ2-7|TRBV28|once
ASSYSLFYEQY
>TRBJ2-2|TRBV6-1|-
ASTRLANTGELF